The 3 T cell receptor beta chains reported below all come from one sample, sequenced in a study of blood T cell repertoires in COVID-19. Only in-frame clones appear in the TCRdb table, and some are missing; sequencing was by immunoSEQ multiplex PCR. In the table there are hundreds of thousands of clones, more than 80% of which are singletons. The sample taken for sequencing was peripheral blood. These receptors originate from a woman between 18 and 30 years old with acute or convalescent COVID-19.

Remarks on this clone: The identical CDR3 is also encoded by other nucleotide sequences in the sample. J is TRBJ1-5 and V is TRBV28; D gene ambiguous. Trimming took off 3 bases at V and 1 base at J, with 7 bases between the two ends. The CDR3 loop spans 14 amino acids. The germline V gene has CDR1 MDHEN and CDR2 SYDVKM. For the CDR3, the DNA is TGTGCCAGCAGTTTGGGAGGGAGCAATCAGCCCCAGCATTTT. Residues: CASSLGGSNQPQHF.

This chain uses TRBV2 with TRBJ1-3; D unresolved. The length of the CDR3 is 11 residues. Germline loops: CDR1 SNHLY, CDR2 FYNNEI. Trimming shortened V by 7 bases and J by 2 bases, and 3 bases separated the two germline ends. This CDR3 is CASIAGNTIYF. The CDR3 DNA follows: TGTGCCAGCATCGCTGGAAACACCATATATTTT.

This chain joins TRBV7-8 and TRBJ2-2, with 9 positions matching TRBD1. Germline V CDR1 and CDR2: SGHVS, FQNEAQ. V trimming: 4 bases; J trimming: 2 bases; junction bases outside the gene matches: 8. The CDR3 totals 17 residues. CDR3: CASSWGPGQGNTGELFF. The DNA for the CDR3 is TGTGCCAGCAGCTGGGGGCCGGGACAGGGTAACACCGGGGAGCTGTTTTTT. The entire variable domain, with the rest obtained from reference TRBV7-8 and TRBJ2-2, is as follows: GAGVSQSPRYKVAKRGQDVALRCDPISGHVSLFWYQQALGQGPEFLTYFQNEAQLDKSGLPSDRFFAERPEGSVSTLKIQRTQQEDSAVYLCASSWGPGQGNTGELFFGEGSRLTVL.